This entry concerns a single T cell receptor beta chain. The sample originates from a study of technical replicates of blood from several donors. The length of the CDR3 is 14 residues. The ends were cut back, 5 bases at V and 5 bases at J, with 18 bases in the middle. Germline V gene lookup returns CDR1 GTSNPN and CDR2 SVGIG (reference sequence). Data came from immunoSEQ multiplex PCR; TCRdb stores just in-frame clones and leaves some out. In the table there are roughly 62,000 clones, approximately 94% of which are singletons. Sequenced input: PBMCs. V and J are TRBV30 and TRBJ2-5; tentatively, D is TRBD2 (5 bases). The receptor's source is a human donor in good health. Some clones in this sample may be carry-over from other donors' samples. CDR3 nucleotide sequence: TGTGCCTGGGGGAGCGTCTCCTCGGGGGAGACCCAGTACTTC. Translated: CAWGSVSSGETQYF.